The clone carrying this T cell receptor (beta chain) has only one observation. What it binds is unknown. This specimen comes from a study of cytomegalovirus exposure and HLA in healthy donors. Study-level findings and limits: Analyzed later, association rates of TCRs varied across HLA loci, with DRB1 most and HLA-C fewest. Most subjects had HLA-A and HLA-B alleles reportedly predicted accurately by TCR beta sequences.

V gave up 6 bases and J gave up 4 bases, with 7 bases separating them. Per the germline V gene, CDR1 is LNHDA and CDR2 is SQIVND (reference sequence). The CDR3 is 11 amino acids. Use of 60 Vbeta and 13 Jbeta primers characterized the PCR. Data came from immunoSEQ multiplex PCR; TCRdb stores just in-frame clones and leaves some out. Among around 130,000 clones, 74% were seen once, and the ten largest hold nearly 6%. The sample comprised PBMCs. The origin of this receptor is a woman aged 45-60 years in good health and CMV-seropositive. The gene calls are TRBV19 and TRBJ2-7; TRBD2 is a possible D gene (5 bases). The CDR3 bases are TGTGCCAGTAGGACGGGGTACGAGCAGTACTTC. Its protein is CASRTGYEQYF. Filled out from reference TRBV19 and TRBJ2-7, the complete variable domain reads DGGITQSPKYLFRKEGQNVTLSCEQNLNHDAMYWYRQDPGQGLRLIYYSQIVNDFQKGDIAEGYSVSREKKESFPLTVTSAQKNPTAFYLCASRTGYEQYFGPGTRLTVT.